This TCR beta chain emerged from a study of cytomegalovirus exposure and HLA in healthy donors. CDR3 length equals 14 residues. The V gene's germline CDR1 is SQVTM and CDR2 ANQGSEA. PCR employed 60 Vbeta and 13 Jbeta primers. Libraries were prepared by immunoSEQ multiplex PCR; TCRdb keeps only in-frame clonotypes and omits some of them. The table includes under 200,000 clones, approximately 84% detected once. The sample comprised PBMCs. This clonotype was obtained from a boy aged 2 to 10 in good health and CMV-seronegative. The rearrangement links TRBV29-1 to TRBJ2-5, with D possibly matching TRBD1 (6 bases). TRBJ2-7 matches the DNA end more closely, so the J call is doubtful. The CDR3 region is CSVEDALQGDEQYF. CDR3 nucleotide sequence: TGCAGCGTTGAAGATGCATTACAGGGAGACGAGCAGTACTTC.